The 5 T cell receptor beta chains listed next were all sequenced from one sample in a study of Ad26.COV2.S vaccination and SARS-CoV-2 variants. The treatment is: some 19 received Ad26.COV2.S at low or high dose, single or two shots; 5 received placebo; per-sample allocation not given. At day 63 after the first vaccine or placebo injection, samples were drawn. Libraries were prepared by immunoSEQ multiplex PCR; TCRdb keeps only in-frame clonotypes and omits some of them. The profile shows about 350,000 clones, 85% of them singletons. Sample: peripheral blood, taken in a trial of Ad26.COV2.S vaccine versus placebo. These receptors were collected from a person aged 18 to 65 who received the Ad26.COV2.S COVID-19 vaccine or a placebo.

The J gene is TRBJ2-3, the V gene TRBV28; 9 bases are shared with TRBD1. Germline assignment: CDR1 MDHEN and CDR2 SYDVKM. The V gene end was trimmed by 5 bases and the J gene end by 3 bases; junction bases not matched to a gene: 9. The CDR3 is 16 amino acids. CDR3 sequence: CASSNSGTGFTDTQYF. DNA of the CDR3: TGTGCCAGCAGTAACTCCGGGACAGGGTTTACAGATACGCAGTATTTT.

The chain has TRBV4-1 and TRBJ2-5; 8 bases are a match to TRBD1. The junction had 12 bases not matched to a gene; V was cut back by 1 base and J by 5 bases. The length of the CDR3 is 17 residues. Germline V gene sequence: CDR1 MGHRA, CDR2 YSYEKL. The CDR3 is CASSQVTGVGFGETQYF. The CDR3 bases are TGCGCCAGCAGCCAAGTGACAGGGGTTGGATTTGGGGAGACCCAGTACTTC.

V and J are TRBV19 and TRBJ1-2; no reliable D call. V was clipped by 6 bases and J by 2 bases, with 10 bases between them. The CDR3 consists of 13 residues. In germline, CDR1 is LNHDA, CDR2 SQIVND (reference sequence). The chain's CDR3 is CASRYSLNYGYTF. The CDR3 region has the DNA TGTGCCAGTAGGTACTCACTCAACTATGGCTACACCTTC.

The chain combines TRBV2 with TRBJ1-1, with 12 bases matching TRBD1. The CDR3 is 14 amino acids. V shed 6 bases, J shed 5 bases, and the junction held 4 bases outside the gene matches. The germline V gene has CDR1 SNHLY and CDR2 FYNNEI. The CDR3 loop reads CASRGTGGQTEAFF. The CDR3 DNA reads as TGTGCCAGCAGGGGGACAGGGGGCCAGACTGAAGCTTTCTTT.

The chain recombines TRBV7-9 with TRBJ1-2; D is uncertain. Germline-derived CDR1 and CDR2 are SEHNR and FQNEAQ (reference sequence). The CDR3 extends over 12 amino acids. V lost 4 bases to trimming and J lost 4 bases, with 7 bases between them. CDR3 amino acids: CASSSDFYGYTF. The CDR3 DNA is TGTGCCAGCAGCTCAGACTTCTATGGCTACACCTTC.